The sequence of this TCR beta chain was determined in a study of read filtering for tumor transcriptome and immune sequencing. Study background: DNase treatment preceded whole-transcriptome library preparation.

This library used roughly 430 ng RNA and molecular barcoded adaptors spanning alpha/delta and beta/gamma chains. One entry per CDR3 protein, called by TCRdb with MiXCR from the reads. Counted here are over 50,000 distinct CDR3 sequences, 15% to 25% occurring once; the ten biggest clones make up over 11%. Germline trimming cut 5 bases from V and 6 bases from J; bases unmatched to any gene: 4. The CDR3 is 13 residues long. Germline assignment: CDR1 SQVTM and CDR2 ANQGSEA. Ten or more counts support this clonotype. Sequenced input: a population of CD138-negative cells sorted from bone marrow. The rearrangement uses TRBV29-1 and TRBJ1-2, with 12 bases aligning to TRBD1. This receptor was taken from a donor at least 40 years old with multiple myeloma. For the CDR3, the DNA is TGCAGCGTTAGGGGACAGGGGGCGGATGGCTACACCTTC. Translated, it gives CSVRGQGADGYTF.